This T cell receptor beta chain is drawn from a study of T cells expressing NK-cell markers. Study in general: HCMV seropositivity characterized seven of the eight sequenced donors, and seronegativity one. Regarding the study as a whole: Once again these clonotypes came out on top in the CD3+CD56-NKG2C+ fraction of several donors. In a handful of donors, dominant CD3+CD56+NKG2C+ clonotypes ranked among the top 10 CD8+ clonotypes.

Turning to this clonotype: Its antigen is undetermined.

From its re-call of the 5' RACE reads, TCRdb lists each CDR3 protein once, without DNA. The listing records 450,000 to 600,000 distinct CDR3 sequences. The CDR3 covers 14 residues. The sequence derives from a man younger than 30 in good health. The chain has TRBV21-1 and TRBJ2-3; without DNA, the TCRdb call of TRBD2 cannot be checked. TRBV21-1 is deemed a pseudogene. The sample comprised blood T cells: a sorted CD56 or NKG2C T cell subset, CD4+ or CD8+ T cells, or bulk PBMC T cells (not recorded which). CDR3 sequence reads: CASSKTGATDTQYF.